This T cell receptor (beta chain) is from a study of beta chain features in type 1 diabetes. Sequencing targeted expressed TCRB transcripts, as all isolated RNA had been reverse transcribed. Profiled with immunoSEQ multiplex PCR; TCRdb holds only in-frame clones, not every one. The table records some 410,000 clones, approximately 15% of them present only once. A few counts support this clone. This receptor was taken from a young man in good health. Sequencing was carried out using naive CD4+ T cells from blood.

The CDR3 is CASFHPPEAFF. For the CDR3, the DNA is TGTGCCAGCTTCCACCCCCCTGAAGCTTTCTTT. This chain uses TRBV7-9 with TRBJ1-1, with D unresolved. The CDR3 runs to 11 residues. Trimming took off 8 bases at V and 6 bases at J, with 10 bases between the two ends. The V gene's germline CDR1 is SEHNR and CDR2 FQNEAQ (reference sequence).